The T cell receptor beta chain under discussion was sequenced for a study of T-cell memory formation after mild COVID-19. TCRdb used MiXCR to reprocess the 5' RACE reads, holding one entry per CDR3 protein. Found here are roughly 400,000 distinct CDR3 sequences, roughly a quarter of them singletons; the top ten hold roughly 9.7%. This clonotype was picked up a small number of times. This CDR3 has 14 residues. The germline V and J ends were trimmed by 2 bases and 5 bases, with 12 bases remaining between them. Germline V gene sequence: CDR1 MNHEY, CDR2 SVGEGT. This TCR was recovered from an adult woman who had mild COVID-19 (a few samples of this study predate the infection). Cell type and time point are not known. Sequenced material: PBMCs or a T cell subset sorted from them (not recorded which). The chain carries TRBV6-2 or TRBV6-3 and TRBJ2-5; possibly TRBD2 for D (5 bases). This CDR3 reads CASSYVGSVETQYF. Here the CDR3 DNA reads TGTGCCAGCAGTTACGTAGGTAGCGTGGAGACCCAGTACTTC.